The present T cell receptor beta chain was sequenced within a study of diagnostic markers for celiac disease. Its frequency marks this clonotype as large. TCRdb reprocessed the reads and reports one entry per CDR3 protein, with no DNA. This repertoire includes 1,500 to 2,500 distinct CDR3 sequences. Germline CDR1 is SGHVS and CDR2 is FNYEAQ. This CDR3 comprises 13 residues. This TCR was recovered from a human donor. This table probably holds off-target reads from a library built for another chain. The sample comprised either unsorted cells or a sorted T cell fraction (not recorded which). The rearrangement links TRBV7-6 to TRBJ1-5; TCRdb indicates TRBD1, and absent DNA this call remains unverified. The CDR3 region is CASSLQGDQPQHF.